This entry concerns a single T cell receptor beta chain. This entry belongs to a study of blood T cell repertoires in COVID-19. The germline CDR1 and CDR2 sequences are MNHEY and SVGAGI. Unmatched junction bases numbered 6, after V lost 4 bases and J lost 2 bases. CDR3 length: 16 residues. Clones were read by immunoSEQ multiplex PCR, and TCRdb kept only the in-frame ones, dropping some. The table includes 200,000 to 250,000 clones, about 79% detected once. Participants were aged about 18 to 95 years, lived in under 25 US areas, and enrolled virtually. Participants had their cohort set by participant-reported clinical history.

This receptor was identified in a woman aged 55-70 years who had recovered from COVID-19. The chain has TRBV6-5 and TRBJ2-7, with 12 bases that match TRBD2. Source material: PBMCs or T cells enriched from blood (not recorded which). DNA of the CDR3: TGTGCCAGCAGTTCAACTAGCGGGGGGCAACCCTACGAGCAGTACTTC. Translation: CASSSTSGGQPYEQYF.